This entry is about one T cell receptor beta chain. The data derive from a study of PD-1 blockade in mismatch repair-deficient tumors. About the research overall: Enrolled about 2013-2016, patients had progressing, pretreated mismatch repair-deficient cancers of about a dozen types.

Germline V gene sequence: CDR1 MNHNY, CDR2 SVGAGI (reference sequence). After removal of 10 bases from V and 4 bases from J, the junction contained 16 bases not matched to a gene. The CDR3 spans 15 residues. PCR or immunohistochemistry showed mismatch repair deficiency in every enrolled patient. TCR sequencing covered a few patients who responded to pembrolizumab. TCRdb's copy holds only in-frame clones and misses some; the assay was immunoSEQ multiplex PCR. The sample yields under 40,000 clones, approximately 88% seen once. The material was PBMCs, obtained about 40 weeks after starting pembrolizumab. V and J are TRBV6-6 and TRBJ2-7; TRBD2 agrees at 7 bases. The TCR comes from an adult with mismatch repair-deficient cancer. The CDR3 loop reads CATGGGEGFNYEQYF. Written as DNA, the CDR3 is TGTGCCACCGGTGGGGGGGAGGGCTTTAATTACGAGCAGTACTTC.